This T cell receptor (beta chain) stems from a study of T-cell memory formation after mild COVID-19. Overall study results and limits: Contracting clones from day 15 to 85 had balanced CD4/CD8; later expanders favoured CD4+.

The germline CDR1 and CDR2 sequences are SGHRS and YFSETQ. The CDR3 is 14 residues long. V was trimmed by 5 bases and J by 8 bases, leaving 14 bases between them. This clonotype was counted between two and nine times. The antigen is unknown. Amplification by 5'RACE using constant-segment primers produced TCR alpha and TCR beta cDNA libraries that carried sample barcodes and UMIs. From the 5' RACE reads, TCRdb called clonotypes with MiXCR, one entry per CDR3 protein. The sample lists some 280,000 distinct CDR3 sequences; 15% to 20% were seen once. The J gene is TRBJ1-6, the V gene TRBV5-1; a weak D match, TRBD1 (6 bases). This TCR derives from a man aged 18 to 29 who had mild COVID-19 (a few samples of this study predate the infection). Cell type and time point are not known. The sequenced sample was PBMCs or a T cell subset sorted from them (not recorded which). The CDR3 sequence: CASRTDRIHSPLHF. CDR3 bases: TGCGCCAGCAGAACCGACAGGATCCATTCACCCCTCCACTTT.